One T cell receptor beta chain is described in this entry. Antigen unknown. The source of the sample is a study of cytomegalovirus exposure and HLA in healthy donors. Findings of the study overall: Analysis was carried out at a later point, and it linked a missense DCLRE1C variant to TCR beta V- and J-gene trimming. Further analysis, carried out later, found HLA-associated TCR beta chains more clonally expanded than equally common other chains.

The PCR contained 60 Vbeta and 13 Jbeta primers. Profiled with immunoSEQ multiplex PCR; TCRdb holds only in-frame clones, not every one. In all, the sample yields about 53,000 clones. The CDR3 runs to 14 residues. The ends lost 5 bases at V and 4 bases at J; junction bases unmatched: 5. Per germline, CDR1 MRHNA and CDR2 SNTAGT. The sequence was obtained from a young man in good health and CMV-seropositive. The chain is built from TRBV6-4 and TRBJ2-3; 8 nucleotides align to TRBD2. Sequences were obtained from PBMCs. CDR3 DNA sequence: TGTGCCAGCAGTACTAGCGGCGGCTCAGATACGCAGTATTTT. Translated, it gives CASSTSGGSDTQYF.